These 13 T cell receptor beta chains were all obtained from the same sample, sequenced in a study of radiotherapy plus CTLA-4 blockade in lung cancer. The protocol was immunoSEQ multiplex PCR, while the TCRdb copy is restricted to in-frame clones and leaves out a portion. The sample yields about 70,000 clones, 79% seen once. This specimen was peripheral blood, taken from a patient treated with radiotherapy plus ipilimumab. Every receptor here comes from a human donor with non-small cell lung cancer who had a complete response to radiotherapy plus ipilimumab.

The chain recombines TRBV6-5 with TRBJ2-2; D unclear. Trimming removed 5 bases from V and 4 bases from J, with 11 bases in between. Germline CDR1 MNHEY, CDR2 SVGAGI. The CDR3 is 14 amino acids. The CDR3 here is CASSTSRGTGELFF. The CDR3 DNA follows: TGTGCCAGCAGTACCTCTCGAGGCACCGGGGAGCTGTTTTTT.

J is TRBJ1-1 and V is TRBV21-1; the table's TRBD1 call for D was not verified on the DNA. TRBV21-1 is classified as a pseudogene. This CDR3 spans 17 amino acids. The CDR3 loop reads CASSKALGGGMNTEAFF. The CDR3 coding sequence is TGTGCCAGCAGCAAAGCGCTTGGGGGCGGCATGAACACTGAAGCTTTCTTT.

The chain recombines TRBV18 with TRBJ2-5; no firm D call. V gave up 0 bases and J gave up 1 base, with 6 bases separating them. CDR1 is KGHSH and CDR2 is LQKENI in the germline V gene. This CDR3 has 14 amino acids. The chain's CDR3 is CASSPPTTQETQYF. The CDR3 coding sequence is TGTGCCAGCTCACCACCGACAACCCAAGAGACCCAGTACTTC.

V gene TRBV29-1 combines with J gene TRBJ1-1; D gene unclear. Germline V gives CDR1 SQVTM, CDR2 ANQGSEA. CDR3 length: 15 amino acids. Trimming took 6 bases from V and 0 from J, leaving 17 bases between them. This CDR3 is CSVLRVIDLNTEAFF. CDR3 nucleotide sequence: TGCAGCGTATTGAGGGTCATCGACCTGAACACTGAAGCTTTCTTT. The full variable domain, with the rest looked up from reference TRBV29-1 and TRBJ1-1, is SAVISQKPSRDICQRGTSLTIQCQVDSQVTMMFWYRQQPGQSLTLIATANQGSEATYESGFVIDKFPISRPNLTFSTLTVSNMSPEDSSIYLCSVLRVIDLNTEAFFGQGTRLTVV.

The chain couples TRBV19 to TRBJ2-6, with D uncertain. Germline V gives CDR1 LNHDA, CDR2 SQIVND (reference sequence). The length of the CDR3 is 15 residues. V gave up 3 bases and J gave up 2 bases, with 8 bases separating them. As DNA, the CDR3 is TGTGCCAGTAGTATTCGGGTAACTGGGGCCAACGTCCTGACTTTC. As protein: CASSIRVTGANVLTF.

The genes are TRBV29-1 and TRBJ1-5; possibly TRBD1 for D (5 bases). The CDR3 sequence is 13 residues long. The V end was cut by 7 bases, the J end by 7 bases, with 17 bases between. Germline values: CDR1 SQVTM, CDR2 ANQGSEA. This CDR3 reads CSATTGVGQPQHF. DNA of the CDR3: TGCAGCGCTACTACAGGAGTAGGACAGCCCCAGCATTTT.

CDR3 loop: CASLQGKETEAFF. CDR3 DNA: TGTGCCAGCTTACAGGGTAAGGAGACTGAAGCTTTCTTT. The chain carries TRBV18 and TRBJ1-1, with a tentative D call TRBD1 (6 bases). The ends were cut back, 7 bases at V and 5 bases at J, with 14 bases in the middle. CDR1 is KGHSH, CDR2 LQKENI, per germline. The CDR3 is 13 residues long.

This chain links TRBV6-5 with TRBJ1-2, with D maybe TRBD1 (5 bases). Per germline, CDR1 MNHEY and CDR2 SVGAGI. This CDR3 comprises 12 residues. The germline V and J ends were trimmed by 7 bases and 4 bases, with 10 bases remaining between them. CDR3 nucleotide sequence: TGTGCCAGCACTCGGGGCGGCTATGGCTACACCTTC. Protein: CASTRGGYGYTF.

The chain is built from TRBV19 and TRBJ1-2, with D perhaps matching TRBD1 (6 bases). CDR1 LNHDA and CDR2 SQIVND come from the germline V gene (reference sequence). CDR3 length: 19 amino acids. V lost 6 bases to trimming and J lost 3 bases, with 29 bases between them. CDR3 in amino acids: CASRRTGTPLMPLDYGYTF. The DNA of the CDR3 is TGTGCCAGTAGACGAACAGGGACCCCCTTAATGCCCCTCGACTATGGCTACACCTTC.

V usage is TRBV19 and J usage is TRBJ1-5, with D possibly matching TRBD1 (5 bases). The CDR3 runs 15 residues. CDR1 LNHDA and CDR2 SQIVND come from the germline V gene (reference sequence). V was clipped by 6 bases and J by 2 bases, with 14 bases between them. This chain's CDR3 is CASRSRQGRNQPQHF. CDR3 coding DNA: TGTGCCAGTAGGAGTAGGCAGGGCCGCAATCAGCCCCAGCATTTT.

This clone was counted a few times. The rearrangement links TRBV2 to TRBJ2-5; D is ambiguous. The CDR3 extends over 11 amino acids. Trimming stripped 2 bases from V and 10 bases from J, with 8 bases between. Germline CDR1 SNHLY, CDR2 FYNNEI. CDR3 in amino acids: CASSETRIQYF. CDR3 coding DNA: TGTGCCAGCAGTGAAACCCGGATCCAGTACTTC.

This chain joins TRBV7-9 and TRBJ2-5, with TRBD1 matching over 7 bases. Trimming removed 0 bases from V and 5 bases from J; junction bases left unmatched: 3. The CDR3 extends over 14 amino acids. Germline assignment: CDR1 SEHNR and CDR2 FQNEAQ (reference sequence). The DNA for the CDR3 is TGTGCCAGCAGCTTAGCAGGGGGCTGGGAGACCCAGTACTTC. Its protein is CASSLAGGWETQYF.

The CDR3 protein is CASSLASFIGTRGGEQFF. The DNA for the CDR3 is TGTGCCAGCAGCTTAGCGAGTTTTATTGGGACTCGCGGCGGTGAGCAGTTCTTC. This chain links TRBV7-2 with TRBJ2-1, with D perhaps TRBD2 (6 bases). This CDR3 region has 18 residues. V was clipped by 0 bases and J by 9 bases, with 24 bases between them. Germline V gene sequence: CDR1 SGHTA, CDR2 FQGNSA. Supplemented by reference TRBV7-2 and TRBJ2-1, the full variable domain reads GAGVSQSPSNKVTEKGKDVELRCDPISGHTALYWYRQSLGQGLEFLIYFQGNSAPDKSGLPSDRFSAERTGGSVSTLTIQRTQQEDSAVYLCASSLASFIGTRGGEQFFGPGTRLTVL.